The sequence of this T cell receptor beta chain was determined in a study of CD8+ T cells in alopecia areata. Study in general: Patients received oral tofacitinib, 5 to 10 mg twice daily, for moderate-to-severe alopecia areata.

Peripheral blood and lesional scalp punch biopsies were taken from alopecia areata patients. Study-wide points: Among the cells sequenced in scalp samples are also the resident alphabeta T cells of normal skin. The study found higher clonality in lesional than normal scalp, especially in alopecia totalis/universalis.

Concerning this clone: Its antigen is unknown.

It was cDNA, reverse transcribed from extracted RNA, that served as the sequencing template. Profiling relied on immunoSEQ multiplex PCR, and the TCRdb table lists in-frame clones only, not all of them. This table holds 220,000 or so clones, 50% to 60% found once. Here the sequenced sample was CD4+ T cells sorted from blood, taken at week 0. The sequence derives from a human donor with alopecia areata.

The CDR3: CASSPRQGYGTEAFF. The CDR3, as DNA: TGTGCCAGCAGCCCACGACAGGGGTATGGTACTGAAGCTTTCTTT. The chain links TRBV7-9 to TRBJ1-1, with 8 bases matching TRBD1. Germline CDR1 SEHNR, CDR2 FQNEAQ (reference sequence). Unmatched junction bases numbered 10, after V lost 5 bases and J lost 5 bases. This CDR3 region has 15 residues.